The 15 T cell receptor beta chains below were found in one sample sequenced in a study of shared clonotypes between healthy human individuals. Assay used: immunoSEQ multiplex PCR; TCRdb lists only in-frame clones, some missing. This sample carries roughly 2,500,000 clones, 93% of them seen once, and the ten largest clones take approximately 0.37%. Specimen: naive CD4+ T cells from PBMCs. Subset: CD45RA+ positively selected. The origin of the receptors is a man younger than 30 in good health. Some clones in this sample may be carry-over from other donors' samples.

The chain links TRBV2 to TRBJ2-7; the D is unclear. From germline, CDR1 is SNHLY and CDR2 FYNNEI. The CDR3 has 12 residues. Deletions cut 8 bases from V and 2 bases from J, with 10 bases between. The CDR3 sequence: CASYGFTYEQYF. CDR3 nucleotides: TGTGCCAGCTACGGATTCACCTACGAGCAGTACTTC.

The chain has TRBV7-2 and TRBJ2-5, with D possibly being TRBD2 (6 bases). This CDR3 is built from 15 residues. V lost 1 base to trimming and J lost 2 bases, with 11 bases between them. Germline loops: CDR1 SGHTA, CDR2 FQGNSA. The CDR3 is CASSLEARGQETQYF. Written as DNA, the CDR3 is TGTGCCAGCAGCTTAGAGGCCCGGGGGCAAGAGACCCAGTACTTC.

V usage is TRBV19 and J usage is TRBJ2-3; D is unresolved. CDR1 is LNHDA and CDR2 is SQIVND in the germline V gene (reference sequence). Trimming pared 6 bases from V and 1 base from J, leaving 14 bases between. The length of the CDR3 is 15 residues. The CDR3 DNA is TGTGCCAGTAGCCCTTCAACCGGGCGCACAGATACGCAGTATTTT. Translated: CASSPSTGRTDTQYF.

This clone has more than one count but fewer than ten. V usage is TRBV4-1 and J usage is TRBJ1-1; the D gene is possibly TRBD1 (6 bases). CDR1 is MGHRA, CDR2 YSYEKL, per germline. V gave up 5 bases and J gave up 1 base, with 11 bases separating them. The CDR3 runs 14 residues. The CDR3 nucleotides read TGCGCCAGCAGCTTGGGACACCAGAACACTGAAGCTTTCTTT. It encodes CASSLGHQNTEAFF.

The chain combines TRBV21-1 with TRBJ2-1; TRBD1 is the table's D call and was not checked against the DNA. TRBV21-1 is classified as a pseudogene. The CDR3 totals 14 residues. In DNA form, the CDR3 reads TGTGCCAGCAGCGGGGGCAGGGGGCCTGGTGAGCAGTTCTTC. It codes for CASSGGRGPGEQFF.

The gene calls are TRBV4-1 and TRBJ2-7; D gene unclear. V shed 1 base and J shed 0 bases, with 22 bases lying between them. Germline-derived CDR1 and CDR2 are MGHRA and YSYEKL. This CDR3 is built from 19 residues. CDR3 DNA: TGCGCCAGCAGCCAAGGCCCCCCTGGGCAGCCACCACCCTCCTACGAGCAGTACTTC. The encoded protein is CASSQGPPGQPPPSYEQYF.

The chain has TRBV15 and TRBJ1-1; the match to TRBD1 covers 8 bases. CDR1 is LNHNV and CDR2 is YYDKDF in the germline V gene (reference sequence). With V trimmed by 2 bases and J by 3 bases, 5 bases remained unmatched. The length of the CDR3 is 15 residues. The CDR3 is CATSRWTGMDTEAFF. The CDR3 DNA is TGTGCCACCAGCAGATGGACAGGGATGGACACTGAAGCTTTCTTT.

The chain combines TRBV28 with TRBJ2-7, with D perhaps matching TRBD1 (5 bases). Germline lookup yields CDR1 MDHEN and CDR2 SYDVKM. The ends were cut back, 5 bases at V and 1 base at J, with 12 bases in the middle. This CDR3 is 14 amino acids long. CDR3 in amino acids: CASSILGASYEQYF. The CDR3 DNA is TGTGCCAGCAGTATCCTAGGGGCGTCCTACGAGCAGTACTTC.

With respect to this clone: Other DNA sequences of this sample code for an identical CDR3. The CDR3 is CASSLTTDYNEQFF. Here the CDR3 DNA reads TGCGCCAGCAGCCTCACGACAGATTACAATGAGCAGTTCTTC. The V gene is TRBV5-1, the J gene TRBJ2-1; D might be TRBD1 (5 bases). V was trimmed by 4 bases and J by 4 bases, leaving 12 bases between them. From germline, CDR1 is SGHRS and CDR2 YFSETQ. The CDR3 covers 14 residues.

Concerning this clone: Distinct nucleotide sequences in the sample also encode this CDR3. The chain is built from TRBV29-1 and TRBJ2-7; weak D call: TRBD2 (6 bases). The V end lost 4 bases, the J end lost 3 bases, and 10 bases lay between the germline ends. The V gene's germline CDR1 is SQVTM and CDR2 ANQGSEA. This CDR3 spans 12 amino acids. The DNA for the CDR3 is TGCAGCGTTGGTAGCGGATACTACGAGCAGTACTTC. Its protein product is CSVGSGYYEQYF.

The J gene is TRBJ2-7, the V gene TRBV6-6; no reliable D call. This CDR3 has 14 amino acids. Germline values: CDR1 MNHNY, CDR2 SVGAGI (reference sequence). Deletions cut 5 bases from V and 1 base from J, with 12 bases between. CDR3 amino acids: CASSAPGRSYEQYF. The CDR3 coding sequence is TGTGCCAGCAGTGCCCCCGGGCGTTCCTACGAGCAGTACTTC.

V usage is TRBV4-2 and J usage is TRBJ1-2; D gene ambiguous. V lost 5 bases and J 7 bases, leaving 8 bases between the germline ends. Germline assignment: CDR1 LGHNA and CDR2 YNFKEQ. The CDR3 runs 11 residues. This CDR3 is CASSFESGYTF. CDR3 DNA sequence: TGTGCCAGCAGCTTTGAAAGTGGCTACACCTTC.

The rearrangement links TRBV5-6 to TRBJ2-7, with D perhaps matching TRBD1 (6 bases). Trimming took 1 base from V and 0 from J, leaving 14 bases between them. Germline lookup yields CDR1 SGHDT and CDR2 YYEEEE. CDR3 length equals 16 residues. The CDR3 DNA is TGTGCCAGCAGCTTGTGGGACACCACGGGCTCCTACGAGCAGTACTTC. Translation: CASSLWDTTGSYEQYF.

The chain links TRBV27 to TRBJ2-3; 8 bases line up with TRBD2. The germline CDR1 and CDR2 sequences are MNHEY and SMNVEV (reference sequence). The junction had 13 bases not matched to a gene; V was cut back by 8 bases and J by 6 bases. The CDR3 loop spans 15 amino acids. The DNA of the CDR3 is TGTGCCAGCTCACAAATAGCGGGATGGGGGGATACGCAGTATTTT. Protein: CASSQIAGWGDTQYF.

About this clone itself: Other DNA sequences in the sample encode the same CDR3. This rearrangement joins TRBV5-1 to TRBJ1-5; possibly TRBD1 for D (6 bases). The CDR3 consists of 14 residues. V was trimmed by 2 bases and J by 7 bases, leaving 13 bases between them. Looked up from germline, CDR1 is SGHRS and CDR2 is YFSETQ. The CDR3 reads CASSLDPGDQPQHF. The CDR3 DNA reads as TGCGCCAGCAGCTTAGACCCAGGGGACCAGCCCCAGCATTTT.